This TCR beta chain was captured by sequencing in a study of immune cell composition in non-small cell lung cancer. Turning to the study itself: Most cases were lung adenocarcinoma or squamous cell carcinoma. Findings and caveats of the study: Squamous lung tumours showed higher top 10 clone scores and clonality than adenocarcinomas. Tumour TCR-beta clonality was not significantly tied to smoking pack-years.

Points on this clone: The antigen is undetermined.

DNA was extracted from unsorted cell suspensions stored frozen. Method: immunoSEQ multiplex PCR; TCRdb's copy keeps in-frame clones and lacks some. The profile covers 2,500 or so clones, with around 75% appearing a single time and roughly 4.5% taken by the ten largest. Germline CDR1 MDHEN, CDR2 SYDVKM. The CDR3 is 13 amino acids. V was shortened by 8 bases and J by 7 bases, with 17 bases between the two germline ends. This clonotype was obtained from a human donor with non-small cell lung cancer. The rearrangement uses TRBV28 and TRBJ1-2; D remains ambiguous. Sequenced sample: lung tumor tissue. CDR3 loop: CASLPDFLVGYTF. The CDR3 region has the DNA TGTGCCAGCCTCCCAGATTTTCTAGTTGGCTACACCTTC.